The subject of this entry is one T cell receptor (beta chain). Its recognized antigen is unknown. No much larger clone exists at a distance of one base, and base qualities are not known. The sample's time point label, decoded: baseline before first vaccination. Vaccinee samples were obtained from the UK trials COV001 and COV002, which included a single-blind randomized controlled phase 2/3 trial of AZD1222 (ChAdOx1 nCoV-19) in healthy adults. For TCRbeta chain sequencing, PBMC samples were collected from trial participants at day 0 and at day 28 after the second dose. The CDR3 regions of human TCRbeta chains were analyzed by immunosequencing. The authors processed their data as follows. Repertoire TCRs were matched against a reference library of SARS-CoV-2-specific TCRs generated with the MIRA antigen-specificity platform. Breadth was defined as the fraction of unique TCRs that were SARS-CoV-2-associated. Depth was defined as the fraction of total T cells that were SARS-CoV-2-associated. Using the MIRA data, every spike-specific TCR was mapped to the spike region that the TCR reacted to and assigned to either a CD4 or a CD8 class. Log10-transformed breadth and depth values were compared by one-way ANOVA with Sidak's multiple comparisons tests. TCRdb re-hosts the immuneACCESS table, in-frame sequences only. Its copies lack some clones; in the studies checked, an unresolved V gene accounts for under half of them, and the cause for the rest is not known. Clone size and V and J calls were adopted from that table, with D and trimming inferred from the DNA. For this sample the table gives 130,000 to 150,000 clones, of which 90% to 95% were detected only once. The top ten hold under 2% of the sample.

The entry originates in a study of T cell responses to AZD1222 COVID-19 vaccine (dated by TCRdb to the early 2020s). Broadly, across the study: AZD1222 recipients given second doses at about 4 weeks or at about 12 weeks were pooled, since spike-specific TCR depth and breadth were not found to differ between the two schedules. A total of 233 trial participants underwent TCR sequencing, of whom under 220 had received two doses of AZD1222 and some 25 had received two doses of the MenACWY control vaccine. Trial participants were enrolled into age subgroups of 18-55, 56-69 and 70-plus years, which contained around 150, 29 and 61 TCR-sequenced participants, respectively. Overall study results and their limits: Because no samples from the day 14 peak response were available, repertoires could be characterized only after the peak T cell response. After two AZD1222 doses, spike-specific TCR breadth and depth were significantly higher than at day 0 and than in MenACWY recipients. Epitopes outside the regions mutated in the B.1.351 and B.1.1.7 variants were reportedly recognized by nearly half of the unique spike-specific TCRs. Conclusions about previously exposed vaccinees were limited because only 5 or 6 AZD1222 recipients were SARS-CoV-2 seropositive at baseline. Participants were mostly white British, with more females than males. The authors suggested clonal diversity may have been underestimated. The vaccine-associated CD4 TCRs covered the entire spike protein, and the dominant responses fell in regions 160-218 and 743-854. In the small 56-69-year group, the increase in depth fell short of significance, most likely because of low power.

Including the terminal cysteine and phenylalanine, the CDR3 comprises 11 residues. Kept here is only the CDR3 DNA, which spans 33 bases and is read in frame from base 1. V was cut back by 8 bases and J by 5 bases, leaving a gap of 7 bases between them. CDR1 and CDR2, per the germline V gene (reference sequence), are LNHDA and SQIVND. The sequence derives from an adult in good health. This receptor chain uses TRBV19 and TRBJ2-1; the D gene remains uncertain. The specimen was peripheral blood, collected on day 0 of AZD1222 vaccination. The CDR3 reads as follows: CASWGDNEQFF. The DNA sequence reads TGTGCCAGTTGGGGTGACAATGAGCAGTTCTTC.